This T cell receptor (beta chain) was documented in a study of identical twins. This clonotype showed up just once. TCRdb passed the 5' RACE reads through MiXCR, listing each CDR3 protein once. The repertoire holds approximately 240,000 distinct CDR3 sequences, with over 13% as singletons. Sequenced material: memory (CD45RO+) T cells sorted from blood. The receptor was isolated from a young woman in good health.

The CDR3 loop is CASSLEVGDTQYF. CDR3 DNA: TGTGCCAGCAGCTTAGAAGTAGGAGATACGCAGTATTTT. This chain uses TRBV7-3 with TRBJ2-3; the D is unclear. The length of the CDR3 is 13 residues. V lost 2 bases and J 5 bases, leaving 8 bases between the germline ends. From germline, CDR1 is SGHTA and CDR2 FQGTGA.